This is a list of T cell receptor beta chains from one sample in a study of T cells after yellow fever vaccination. One entry per CDR3 protein results from TCRdb running MiXCR on the 5' RACE reads. The sample lists fewer than 400,000 distinct CDR3 sequences, around 10% seen once, with 3.3% in the top ten. The source material was CD4+ T cells sorted from PBMCs, sampled 45 days after the yellow fever booster vaccination. These receptors all come from a man between 18 and 29 years old who received the YFV17D yellow fever vaccine. Each CDR3 is given with its conserved first and last residue. Each record gives: V gene, D gene, J gene, clone size, CDR3 protein, CDR3 DNA. D genes are given only for firm matches. Clone size is shown for a subset of rows, as once, few, many or a class of expanded clone.

>TRBV5-4|TRBD1|TRBJ1-5|few
CASSTGGTDSNQPQHF
TGTGCCAGCAGCACCGGAGGGACAGATAGCAATCAGCCCCAGCATTTT
>TRBV29-1|NA|TRBJ1-1|many
CSVASGTNTEAFF
TGCAGCGTAGCATCGGGGACGAACACTGAAGCTTTCTTT
>TRBV5-1|NA|TRBJ2-1|NA
CASSVSTGSHNEQFF
TGCGCCAGCAGCGTCTCTACAGGGTCCCACAATGAGCAGTTCTTC
>TRBV27|NA|TRBJ2-5|few
CASKVGLGETQYF
TGTGCCAGCAAGGTTGGACTGGGGGAGACCCAGTACTTC
>TRBV6-2/TRBV6-3|TRBD1|TRBJ2-3|few
CASSYTGAQYF
TGTGCCAGCAGTTACACAGGGGCGCAGTATTTT
>TRBV20-1|TRBD1|TRBJ1-2|few
CSARAPGGNYGYTF
TGCAGTGCTAGAGCTCCAGGGGGGAACTATGGCTACACCTTC
>TRBV7-9|TRBD1|TRBJ2-1|NA
CASSPGTARLYNEQFF
TGTGCCAGCAGCCCCGGGACAGCCCGCCTCTACAATGAGCAGTTCTTC
>TRBV9|TRBD1|TRBJ2-3|few
CASSVGQGHTDTQYF
TGTGCCAGCAGCGTAGGACAGGGCCACACAGATACGCAGTATTTT
>TRBV6-2/TRBV6-3|NA|TRBJ2-7|few
CASSYSWGQAHEQYF
TGTGCCAGCAGTTACTCTTGGGGCCAGGCTCACGAGCAGTACTTC
>TRBV28|NA|TRBJ1-2|few
CASSLEGFRGYTF
TGTGCCAGCAGTTTGGAGGGCTTTCGGGGCTACACCTTC
>TRBV7-6|NA|TRBJ2-3|NA
CASSTMATVRDTQYF
TGTGCCAGCAGCACCATGGCGACAGTGCGAGATACGCAGTATTTT
>TRBV6-6|NA|TRBJ2-4|NA
CASGSGEHKNIQYF
TGTGCCAGCGGTTCAGGGGAACACAAAAACATTCAGTACTTC
>TRBV20-1|NA|TRBJ1-2|NA
CSARREGYGYTF
TGCAGTGCTAGGCGGGAAGGGTATGGCTACACCTTC
>TRBV4-3|NA|TRBJ1-2|few
CASSQVLSDVYGYTF
NA
>TRBV24-1|NA|TRBJ2-3|many
CATSDPGVSQYF
TGTGCCACCAGTGATCCGGGGGTCTCGCAGTATTTT
>TRBV5-1|NA|TRBJ1-5|NA
CASSLGESNQPQHF
TGCGCCAGCAGCTTGGGGGAAAGCAATCAGCCCCAGCATTTT
>TRBV12-3/TRBV12-4|TRBD1|TRBJ1-1|NA
CASYDGTGDLNPEAFF
TGTGCCAGCTACGACGGGACAGGGGACTTAAACCCTGAAGCTTTCTTT
>TRBV12-3/TRBV12-4|NA|TRBJ1-1|few
CASSFLYLGTEAFF
TGTGCCAGCAGTTTCCTATACCTGGGGACTGAAGCTTTCTTT